This T cell receptor (beta chain) came from a study of blood T cells in healthy people across ages. For the study at large: Capture by template switching was about one barcoded beta molecule per two T cells. Overall study findings and caveats: Among T cells, TCR beta diversity per million cells dropped roughly linearly as age rose.

Primers used in a second PCR of about 7 to 12 cycles were a sample-barcoded 5' primer and a J-beta primer mix. A minimum of 3 million CDR3-containing paired-end reads was obtained for each sample. TCRdb ran MiXCR on the 5' RACE reads and lists one entry per CDR3 protein. Found here are fewer than 2,000,000 distinct CDR3 sequences, about 32% of them singletons; the top ten hold approximately 11%. As to this clonotype: Antigen specificity is unknown.

Per sample, a minimum of 6 million PBMCs were isolated. With 1 base removed from V and 4 bases from J, the gap between germline ends came to 19 bases. From germline, CDR1 is DFQATT and CDR2 SNEGSKA (reference sequence). The CDR3 runs 16 residues. The sample comprised blood. This clonotype was sampled from a woman aged 30 to 39 in good health. The rearrangement links TRBV20-1 to TRBJ2-5; the D gene could be TRBD1 or TRBD2 (5 bases each). The CDR3 bases are TGCAGTGCTAGAGCGCCCTTGAGAGGGGTAGGAGAGACCCAGTACTTC. This sequence encodes CSARAPLRGVGETQYF.